This T cell receptor (beta chain) was captured in a study of beta chain features in type 1 diabetes. General study results and limits: Amplification by PCR could prefer shorter templates, with the same effect in patients and controls. Moderate yet significant TCRB CDR3 shortening was seen in Type 1 diabetes patients in all four CD4+ subsets.

The CDR3 sequence is 18 residues long. This clone occurred a few times. Antigen: not known. Expressed TCRB transcripts were sequenced because the entire RNA isolate underwent reverse transcription. About 3.6 million reads were obtained on average from naive, central memory and regulatory T cell samples. TCRdb's copy holds only in-frame clones and misses some; the assay was immunoSEQ multiplex PCR. Of roughly 400,000 clones in the sample, 9.5% to 10% are singletons; the top ten hold about 0.63%. The chain couples TRBV21-1 to TRBJ1-5; the table's D call, TRBD1, has no DNA check behind it. TRBV21-1 is annotated as a pseudogene. The specimen sequenced was central memory CD4+ T cells from blood. The sequence was collected from a man aged 30 to 39 with type 1 diabetes. The DNA for the CDR3 is TGTGCCAGCAGCTCCCGACCCGACAGGGAAGGGCTCAATCAGCCCCAGCATTTT. Translating it yields CASSSRPDREGLNQPQHF.